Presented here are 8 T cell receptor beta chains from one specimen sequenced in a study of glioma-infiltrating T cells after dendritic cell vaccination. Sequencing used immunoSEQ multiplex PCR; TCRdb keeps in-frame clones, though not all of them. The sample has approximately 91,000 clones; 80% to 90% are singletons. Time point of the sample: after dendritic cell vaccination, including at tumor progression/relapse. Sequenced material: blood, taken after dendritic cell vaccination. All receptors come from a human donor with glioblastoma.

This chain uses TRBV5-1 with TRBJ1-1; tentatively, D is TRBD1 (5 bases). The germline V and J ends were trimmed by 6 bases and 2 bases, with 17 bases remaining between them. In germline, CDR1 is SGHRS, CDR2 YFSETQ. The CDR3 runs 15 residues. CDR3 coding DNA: TGCGCCAGCACCCCTGGGGGAGGGGATAACACTGAAGCTTTCTTT. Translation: CASTPGGGDNTEAFF.

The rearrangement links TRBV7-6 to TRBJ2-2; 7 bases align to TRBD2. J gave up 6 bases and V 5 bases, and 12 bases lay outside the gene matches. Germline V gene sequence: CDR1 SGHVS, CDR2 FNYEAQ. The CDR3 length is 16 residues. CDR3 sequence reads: CASSPAGEGDAGELFF. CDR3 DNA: TGTGCCAGCAGCCCAGCCGGGGAGGGCGATGCCGGGGAGCTGTTTTTT.

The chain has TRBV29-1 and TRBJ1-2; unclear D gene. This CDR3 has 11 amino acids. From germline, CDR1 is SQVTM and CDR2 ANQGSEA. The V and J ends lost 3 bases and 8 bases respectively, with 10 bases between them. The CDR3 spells CSVEDFWGYTF. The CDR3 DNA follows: TGCAGCGTTGAGGACTTCTGGGGCTACACCTTC.

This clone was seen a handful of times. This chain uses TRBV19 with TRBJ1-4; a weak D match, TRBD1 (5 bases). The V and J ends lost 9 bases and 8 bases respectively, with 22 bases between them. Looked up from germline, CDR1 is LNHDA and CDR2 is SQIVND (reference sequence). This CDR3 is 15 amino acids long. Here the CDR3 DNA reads TGTGCCAGCATTCCGACGAACCAACAGGTAGAAAAACTGTTTTTT. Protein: CASIPTNQQVEKLFF.

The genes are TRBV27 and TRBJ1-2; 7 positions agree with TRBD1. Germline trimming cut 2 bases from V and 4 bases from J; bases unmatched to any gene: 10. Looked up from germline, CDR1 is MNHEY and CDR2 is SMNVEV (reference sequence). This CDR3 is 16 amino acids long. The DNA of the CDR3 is TGTGCCAGCAGTTTAAATAGTGGGGGGACAGTCTATGGCTACACCTTC. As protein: CASSLNSGGTVYGYTF.

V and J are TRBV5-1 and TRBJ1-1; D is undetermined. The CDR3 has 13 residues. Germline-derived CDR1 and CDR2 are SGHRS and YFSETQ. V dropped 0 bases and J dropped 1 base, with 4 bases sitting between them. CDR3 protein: CASSLVRNTEAFF. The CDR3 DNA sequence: TGCGCCAGCAGCTTGGTTAGGAACACTGAAGCTTTCTTT.

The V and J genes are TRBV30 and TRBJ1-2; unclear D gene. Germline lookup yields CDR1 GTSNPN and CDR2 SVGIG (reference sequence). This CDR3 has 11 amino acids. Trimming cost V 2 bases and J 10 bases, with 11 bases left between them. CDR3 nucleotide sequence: TGTGCCTGGAGTCTATTTGGTCCCTACACCTTC. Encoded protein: CAWSLFGPYTF.

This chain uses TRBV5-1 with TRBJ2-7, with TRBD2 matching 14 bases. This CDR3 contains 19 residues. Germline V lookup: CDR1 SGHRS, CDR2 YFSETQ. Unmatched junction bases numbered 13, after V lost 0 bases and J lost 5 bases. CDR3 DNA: TGCGCCAGCAGCTTGGCGGGGGGGACTAGCGGGAGTTGGTCCCACGAGCAGTACGTC. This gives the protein CASSLAGGTSGSWSHEQYV.